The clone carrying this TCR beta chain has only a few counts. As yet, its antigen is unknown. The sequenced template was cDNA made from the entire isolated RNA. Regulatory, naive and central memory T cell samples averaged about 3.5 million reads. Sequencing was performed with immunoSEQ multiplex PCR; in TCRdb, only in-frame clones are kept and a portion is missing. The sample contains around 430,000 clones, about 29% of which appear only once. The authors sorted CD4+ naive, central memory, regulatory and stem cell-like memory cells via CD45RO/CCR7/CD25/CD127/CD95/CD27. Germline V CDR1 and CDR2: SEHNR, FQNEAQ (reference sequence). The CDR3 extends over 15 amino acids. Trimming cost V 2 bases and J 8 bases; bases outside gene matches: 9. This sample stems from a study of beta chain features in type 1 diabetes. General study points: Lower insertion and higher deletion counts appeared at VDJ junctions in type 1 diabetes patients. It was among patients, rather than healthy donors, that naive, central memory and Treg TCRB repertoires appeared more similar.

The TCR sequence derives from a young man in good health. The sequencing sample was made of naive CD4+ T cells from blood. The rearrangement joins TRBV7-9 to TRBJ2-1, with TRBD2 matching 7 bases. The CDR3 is CASSLTGGSFYEQFF. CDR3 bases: TGTGCCAGCAGCTTAACTGGCGGGAGTTTCTATGAGCAGTTCTTC. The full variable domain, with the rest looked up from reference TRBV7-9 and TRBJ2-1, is DTGVSQNPRHKITKRGQNVTFRCDPISEHNRLYWYRQTLGQGPEFLTYFQNEAQLEKSRLLSDRFSAERPKGSFSTLEIQRTEQGDSAMYLCASSLTGGSFYEQFFGPGTRLTVL.